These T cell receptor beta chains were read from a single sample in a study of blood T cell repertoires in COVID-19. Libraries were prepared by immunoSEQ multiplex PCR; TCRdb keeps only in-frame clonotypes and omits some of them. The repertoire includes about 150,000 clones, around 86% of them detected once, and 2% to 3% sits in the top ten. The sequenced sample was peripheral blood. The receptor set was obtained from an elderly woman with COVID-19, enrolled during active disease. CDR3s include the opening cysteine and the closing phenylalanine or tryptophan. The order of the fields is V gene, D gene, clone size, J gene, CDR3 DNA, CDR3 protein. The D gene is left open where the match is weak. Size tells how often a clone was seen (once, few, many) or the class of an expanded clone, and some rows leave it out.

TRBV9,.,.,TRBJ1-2,TGTGCCAGCAGCTTAACTCAGGAGGTCTATGGCTACACCTTC,CASSLTQEVYGYTF
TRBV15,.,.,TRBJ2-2,TGTGCCACCAGCAGGGCGCTAGGCACCGGGGAGCTGTTTTTT,CATSRALGTGELFF
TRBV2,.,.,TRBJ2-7,TGTGCCAGCAGTCCGCAGGGGGGCGGCTACGAGCAGTACTTC,CASSPQGGGYEQYF
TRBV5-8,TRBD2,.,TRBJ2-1,TGTGCCAGCAGCTCACTAGCGCATTTCTCCTACAATGAGCAGTTCTTC,CASSSLAHFSYNEQFF
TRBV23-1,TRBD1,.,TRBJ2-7,TGCGCCAGCAGCCCGACAGGGTGCTCCTACGAGCAGTACTTC,CASSPTGCSYEQYF
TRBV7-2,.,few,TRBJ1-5,TGTGCCAGCAGCTTAGCTCCTTATCAGCCCCAGCATTTT,CASSLAPYQPQHF
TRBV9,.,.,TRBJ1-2,TGTGCCAGCAGCCAGACAGAGAACTATGGCTACACCTTC,CASSQTENYGYTF
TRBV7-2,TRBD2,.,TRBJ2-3,TGTGCCAGCAGCTTTCCGGCCACCCGGCTAGCGGGAGAAACAGATACGCAGTATTTT,CASSFPATRLAGETDTQYF
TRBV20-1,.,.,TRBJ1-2,TGCAGTGCTAGTAGGCCGGGAGAGGAGTGCTACACCTTC,CSASRPGEECYTF
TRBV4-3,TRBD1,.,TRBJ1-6,TGCGCCAGCAGCCAAGATAGGACAGGGGGTTTCCCCCTCCACTTT,CASSQDRTGGFPLHF
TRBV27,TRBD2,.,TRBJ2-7,TGTGCCAGCAGTTTATTACTAGCGGGAGGCTACGAGCAGTACTTC,CASSLLLAGGYEQYF
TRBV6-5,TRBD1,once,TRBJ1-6,TGTGCCAGCAACCCGGGACAGCATAATTCACCCCTCCACTTT,CASNPGQHNSPLHF
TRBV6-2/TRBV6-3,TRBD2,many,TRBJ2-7,TGTGCCAGCAGTTACTCGAGGGACTACACCGAGCAGTACTTC,CASSYSRDYTEQYF